This T cell receptor beta chain comes out of a study of blood T cell repertoires in COVID-19. Study context: Sources were T cells, B-cell-depleted T cells, or PBMCs; the material itself was cDNA or gDNA.

Produced via immunoSEQ multiplex PCR; TCRdb's table is partial and in-frame only. In the table there are 150,000 or so clones, 76% of which are singletons. V was trimmed by 5 bases and J by 7 bases, leaving 15 bases between them. This CDR3 spans 13 amino acids. CDR1 and CDR2 (germline): SGHRS, YFSETQ. Sequencing input: peripheral blood. The V call is TRBV5-1, the J call TRBJ1-2; perhaps TRBD1 as D (6 bases). The origin of this receptor is a woman of 80 years or more with active or convalescent COVID-19. CDR3 coding DNA: TGCGCCAGCAGTGTGACTGGGGGCCGTGGCTACACCTTC. It yields the protein CASSVTGGRGYTF. Full variable domain (missing parts from reference TRBV5-1 and TRBJ1-2): KAGVTQTPRYLIKTRGQQVTLSCSPISGHRSVSWYQQTPGQGLQFLFEYFSETQRNKGNFPGRFSGRQFSNSRSEMNVSTLELGDSALYLCASSVTGGRGYTFGSGTRLTVV.